This T cell receptor beta chain appears in the sequencing data of a study of shared clonotypes between healthy human individuals. Selected positively for CCR7 and CD45RO-negative, naive CD8 cells excluded terminally differentiated effector memory CD45RA+ cells. The donor population consisted of healthy HIV-negative adults with no recent acute infections or vaccinations. Some clones are missing from TCRdb's copy, which holds only in-frame ones; the method was immunoSEQ multiplex PCR. The repertoire holds about 1,800,000 clones, with 85% to 95% as singletons. J gave up 6 bases and V 5 bases, and 7 bases lay outside the gene matches. CDR3 length: 13 amino acids. CDR1 is MNHEY, CDR2 SMNVEV, per germline (reference sequence).

This TCR was sampled from a man younger than 35 in good health. Sequenced sample: naive CD8+ T cells sorted from blood. The chain combines TRBV27 with TRBJ2-7; 7 bases align to TRBD2. The DNA for the CDR3 is TGTGCCAGCAGTCCGGGACTAAACCTCGAGCAGTACTTC. Translation: CASSPGLNLEQYF.